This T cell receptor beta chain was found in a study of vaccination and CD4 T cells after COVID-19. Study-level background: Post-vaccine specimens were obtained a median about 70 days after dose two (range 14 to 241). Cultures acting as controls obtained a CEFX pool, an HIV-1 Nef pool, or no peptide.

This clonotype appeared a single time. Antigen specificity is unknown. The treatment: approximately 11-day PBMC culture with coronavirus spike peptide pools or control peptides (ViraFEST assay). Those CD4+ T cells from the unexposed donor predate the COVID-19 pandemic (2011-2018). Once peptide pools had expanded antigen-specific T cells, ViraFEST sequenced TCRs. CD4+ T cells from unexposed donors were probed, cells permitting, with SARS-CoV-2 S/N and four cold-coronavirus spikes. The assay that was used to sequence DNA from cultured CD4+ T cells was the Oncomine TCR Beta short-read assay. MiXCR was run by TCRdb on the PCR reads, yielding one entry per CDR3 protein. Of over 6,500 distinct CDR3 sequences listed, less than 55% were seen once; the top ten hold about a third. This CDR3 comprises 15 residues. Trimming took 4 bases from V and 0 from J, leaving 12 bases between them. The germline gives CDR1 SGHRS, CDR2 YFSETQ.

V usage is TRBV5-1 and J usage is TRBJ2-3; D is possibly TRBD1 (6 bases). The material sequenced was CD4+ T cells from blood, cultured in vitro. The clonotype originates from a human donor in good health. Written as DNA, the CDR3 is TGCGCCAGCAGCAACAGGGAAGCCAGCACAGATACGCAGTATTTT. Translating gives CASSNREASTDTQYF.